These T cell receptor beta chains were read from a single sample in a study of CD8+CD57+ T cells in acquired aplastic anemia. Each CDR3 protein is one row after TCRdb ran MiXCR on the reads. Of under 350,000 distinct CDR3 sequences listed, approximately 60% are singletons. Sequenced sample: sorted CD4+, CD8+, or CD8+CD57+ T cells (not recorded which) from PBMCs. Receptors originate from a human donor with aplastic anemia. Both conserved end residues are part of each CDR3. D genes are given only for firm matches. Some rows mark clone size as missing; the rest say once, few, many or name a class of expanded clone.

V	size	J	D	DNA	CDR3
TRBV27	NA	TRBJ2-7	TRBD2	TGTGCCAGCAGTTATAAGACCGGGACTAGCGGTTACGAGCAGTACTTC	CASSYKTGTSGYEQYF
TRBV6-5	NA	TRBJ2-7	NA	TGTGCCAGCAGTTCAACTATCTACGAGCAGTACTTC	CASSSTIYEQYF
TRBV15	NA	TRBJ1-5	NA	TGTGCCACCAGCAGAGAGGGACTGACCCAGCATTTT	CATSREGLTQHF
TRBV2	NA	TRBJ2-5	TRBD2	TGTGCCAGCGCGGGAGAGGGTGAGACCCAGTACTTC	CASAGEGETQYF
TRBV2	NA	TRBJ2-7	NA	TGTGCCAGCAGGCCGCTGGGAGGCTACGAGCAGTACTTC	CASRPLGGYEQYF
TRBV19	NA	TRBJ2-7	TRBD2	TGTGCCAGTAAGAGCGGGGGGACCTACGAGCAGTACTTC	CASKSGGTYEQYF
TRBV19	many	TRBJ1-2	TRBD1	TGTGCCAGTGCCGCTTGGGACAGCTATGGCTACACCTTC	CASAAWDSYGYTF
TRBV2	NA	TRBJ2-1	TRBD2	TGTGCCAGCAGTGAATTTAGCGGGGTCTACAATGAGCAGTTCTTC	CASSEFSGVYNEQFF
TRBV20-1	many	TRBJ2-5	NA	TGCAGTGCTAGAAGTGGGGAGACCCAGTACTTC	CSARSGETQYF
TRBV10-3	NA	TRBJ1-4	TRBD1	TGTGCCATCAGCCTTATACCGGGACAGATAAATGAAAAACTGTTTTTT	CAISLIPGQINEKLFF
TRBV29-1	NA	TRBJ1-1	NA	TGCAGCGTTGAAGTCGCAGGGCTGAACACTGAGGCTTTCTTT	CSVEVAGLNTEAFF
TRBV7-2	NA	TRBJ1-6	TRBD1	TGTGCCAGCAGCTTATTCCGACAGGGTTCACCCCTCCACTTT	CASSLFRQGSPLHF
TRBV11-2	few	TRBJ2-7	TRBD2	TGTGCCAGCAGCTCGGCGGGGGGTACCTACGAGCAGTACTTC	CASSSAGGTYEQYF
TRBV24-1	once	TRBJ2-3	TRBD2	TGTGCCACCAGTGAAAGTACCGGGACTAGCGGCGCAGATACGCAGTATTTT	CATSESTGTSGADTQYF
TRBV13	many	TRBJ1-4	NA	TGTGCCAGCAGCTTAGGGCAGCCAAATGAAAAACTGTTTTTT	CASSLGQPNEKLFF
TRBV18	many	TRBJ2-5	NA	TGTGCCAGCTCACCACCCACCGGACTTACAGAGACCCAGTACTTC	CASSPPTGLTETQYF
TRBV10-1	many	TRBJ2-3	NA	TGTGCCAGCAGCGAAAGCACAGATACGCAGTATTTT	CASSESTDTQYF
TRBV3-1	many	TRBJ1-2	TRBD1	TGTGCCAGCAGCCAAGGAGGAGGGACAGGGGCCAACTATGGCTACACCTTC	CASSQGGGTGANYGYTF
TRBV2	NA	TRBJ2-7	TRBD2	TGTGCCAGCAGTTACTCAGGGACTAGCGGAACTGCGAACGAGCAGTACTTC	CASSYSGTSGTANEQYF